This T cell receptor beta chain was observed in a study of OX40 agonist ivuxolimab in advanced cancers. About the study: The study treated patients with ivuxolimab, an agonistic anti-OX40 (CD134) antibody. Therapy given before enrollment (anti-PD-1, anti-PD-L1 or anti-CTLA-4) was allowed, and around 40% had some.

With V trimmed by 9 bases and J by 3 bases, 9 bases remained unmatched. CDR3 length equals 15 residues. Germline V lookup: CDR1 SEHNR, CDR2 FQNEAQ (reference sequence). TCRdb's copy holds only in-frame clones and misses some; the assay was immunoSEQ multiplex PCR. The sample has about 46,000 clones, more than 80% seen once. As to this clone: Other DNA sequences from this sample encode an identical CDR3 as well.

V gene TRBV7-9 combines with J gene TRBJ2-7; 12 bases match TRBD1. Source: CD4+ or CD8+ T cells sorted from blood, taken in a trial of the OX40 agonist ivuxolimab. This sequence originates from an adult with an advanced solid tumor such as melanoma, head and neck, liver or kidney cancer. CDR3 nucleotides: TGTGCCAGTAGAAAGGGACAGGGGGCGGTCTACGAGCAGTACTTC. Amino acid sequence: CASRKGQGAVYEQYF.